Sequencing of this T cell receptor (beta chain) was carried out in a study of early T cells in non-severe SARS-CoV-2 infection. Individual cDNA molecules received unique molecular identifiers during library preparation. Each CDR3 protein is one row after TCRdb ran MiXCR on the 5' RACE reads. The table records about 58,000 distinct CDR3 sequences, under 15% of them present only once. Germline values: CDR1 SGDLS, CDR2 YYNGEE. This CDR3 has 17 amino acids. V dropped 2 bases and J dropped 6 bases, with 21 bases sitting between them. In this sample, this clonotype turned up a few times. Sequencing was done on a sample of whole blood. The TCR comes from an adult who was a healthcare worker with PCR-confirmed SARS-CoV-2 infection or an uninfected control (not recorded which). The gene calls are TRBV9 and TRBJ2-1, with D unclear. The CDR3 DNA reads TGTGCCAGCAGCGTGGGGTTGGGCTTCAGTAGTACCAATGAGCAGTTCTTC. Translated: CASSVGLGFSSTNEQFF.